A single sample gave rise to the 16 T cell receptor beta chains below, sequenced in a study of shared clonotypes between healthy human individuals. Produced via immunoSEQ multiplex PCR; TCRdb's table is partial and in-frame only. Altogether around 940,000 clones are present, approximately 76% being singletons, with the ten largest covering approximately 1.5%. Material for sequencing was memory CD4+ T cells sorted from blood. Specified subset: CD45RA-negative fraction. The receptors originated from a man younger than 35 in good health.

This clone came up a few times. The chain has TRBV6-6 and TRBJ1-6; D not certain. V was clipped by 5 bases and J by 6 bases, with 14 bases between them. The CDR3 totals 15 residues. Looked up from germline, CDR1 is MNHNY and CDR2 is SVGAGI (reference sequence). The DNA of the CDR3 is TGTGCCAGCAGTCAAGATCCTGTGGGTAATTCACCCCTCCACTTT. Protein: CASSQDPVGNSPLHF.

V gene TRBV6-5 combines with J gene TRBJ1-3; weak D call: TRBD1 (6 bases). V lost 4 bases to trimming and J lost 0 bases, with 13 bases between them. Germline values: CDR1 MNHEY, CDR2 SVGAGI. This CDR3 has 16 amino acids. CDR3: CASSSGGGSSGNTIYF. CDR3 in DNA: TGTGCCAGCAGTTCCGGGGGGGGCAGCTCTGGAAACACCATATATTTT.

This sequence joins TRBV12-5 and TRBJ2-6; D unresolved. The V end lost 5 bases, the J end lost 0 bases, and 11 bases lay between the germline ends. Germline V gene sequence: CDR1 LGHNT, CDR2 FRNRAP. This CDR3 is 16 amino acids long. As DNA, the CDR3 is TGTGCTAGTGGTCCCGACCTTAGCTCTGGGGCCAACGTCCTGACTTTC. It is translated as CASGPDLSSGANVLTF.

The V call is TRBV4-1, the J call TRBJ1-2, with TRBD1 as a possible D gene (5 bases). Germline V gene sequence: CDR1 MGHRA, CDR2 YSYEKL. This CDR3 contains 17 residues. The V end lost 0 bases, the J end lost 6 bases, and 20 bases lay between the germline ends. The CDR3 here is CASSQDRARGVGNGYTF. CDR3 DNA: TGCGCCAGCAGCCAAGATCGGGCGCGGGGGGTAGGGAATGGCTACACCTTC.

The V call is TRBV6-5, the J call TRBJ1-2, with D unclear. With 5 bases removed from V and 2 bases from J, the gap between germline ends came to 15 bases. Per germline, CDR1 MNHEY and CDR2 SVGAGI. This CDR3 is 15 amino acids long. In DNA form, the CDR3 reads TGTGCCAGCAGTCCCCGCGGACTCCTAAACTATGGCTACACCTTC. Its protein product is CASSPRGLLNYGYTF.

This chain connects TRBV5-4 to TRBJ2-7; TRBD2 matches 13 bases. V lost 0 bases and J lost 6; bases outside the gene matches: 3. Looked up from germline, CDR1 is SGHNT and CDR2 is YYREEE (reference sequence). The CDR3 loop spans 15 amino acids. DNA for the CDR3: TGTGCCAGCAGCTTGGGGAGGACTAGCGGGGGCGAGCAGTACTTC. Residues: CASSLGRTSGGEQYF.

This clone was seen more than once but under ten times. This sample includes further DNA sequences coding for the same CDR3. This rearrangement joins TRBV5-1 to TRBJ2-5; 9 bases agree with TRBD1. V was pared by 3 bases and J by 2 bases, with 5 bases of the junction left unmatched. This CDR3 is built from 15 residues. Per the germline V gene, CDR1 is SGHRS and CDR2 is YFSETQ. Here the CDR3 DNA reads TGCGCCAGCAGCTCGGGACAGGGTGGACAAGAGACCCAGTACTTC. This translates into CASSSGQGGQETQYF.

This clone has a single count. V usage is TRBV27 and J usage is TRBJ2-5; a weak D match, TRBD2 (5 bases). CDR1 is MNHEY and CDR2 is SMNVEV in the germline V gene (reference sequence). The CDR3 totals 14 residues. Deletions cut 6 bases from V and 5 bases from J, with 16 bases between. The CDR3 DNA sequence: TGTGCCAGCAGGAAGCAACTAGGGCGGGAGACCCAGTACTTC. Translation gives CASRKQLGRETQYF.

The chain employs TRBV6-6 and TRBJ1-1, with D possibly matching TRBD1 (5 bases). Germline values: CDR1 MNHNY, CDR2 SVGAGI (reference sequence). Trimming removed 2 bases from V and 3 bases from J, with 10 bases in between. This CDR3 spans 14 amino acids. The CDR3 DNA sequence: TGTGCCAGCAGTTACCTCGGGACGGACACTGAAGCTTTCTTT. The encoded protein is CASSYLGTDTEAFF.

The rearrangement joins TRBV5-1 to TRBJ1-4; the D is unclear. V was pared by 6 bases and J by 0 bases, with 12 bases between. This CDR3 spans 15 amino acids. Germline CDR1 SGHRS, CDR2 YFSETQ. This CDR3 reads CASTPGQATNEKLFF. DNA of the CDR3: TGCGCCAGCACCCCGGGCCAGGCAACTAATGAAAAACTGTTTTTT.

This chain uses TRBV5-4 with TRBJ2-7, with D maybe TRBD2 (6 bases). Trimming left V 3 bases short and J 5 bases short, with 18 bases between. Germline CDR1 is SGHNT and CDR2 is YYREEE (reference sequence). The CDR3 totals 15 residues. Here the CDR3 reads CASSSMTRGGDEQYF. The CDR3 DNA reads as TGTGCCAGCAGCTCAATGACTAGGGGCGGGGACGAGCAGTACTTC.

The chain links TRBV5-1 to TRBJ2-7; no clear D gene. The CDR3 sequence is 15 residues long. Germline loops: CDR1 SGHRS, CDR2 YFSETQ. V was pared by 0 bases and J by 3 bases, with 13 bases between. CDR3 nucleotide sequence: TGCGCCAGCAGCTTGGATCCGACGGCCGTCTACGAGCAGTACTTC. The encoded protein is CASSLDPTAVYEQYF.

This clone has just a few counts. The chain recombines TRBV27 with TRBJ2-7; unclear D gene. Between the trimmed V and J ends, which lost 5 bases and 3 bases, there was a span of 11 bases. Germline assignment: CDR1 MNHEY and CDR2 SMNVEV (reference sequence). CDR3 length: 13 residues. CDR3 in DNA: TGTGCCAGCAGTCCTAAGGCCTTCTACGAGCAGTACTTC. Its protein is CASSPKAFYEQYF.

The chain has TRBV5-5 and TRBJ1-6, with D unclear. With 1 base removed from V and 8 bases from J, the gap between germline ends came to 13 bases. Per the germline V gene, CDR1 is SGHKS and CDR2 is YYEKEE (reference sequence). The CDR3 consists of 15 residues. CDR3 coding DNA: TGTGCCAGCAGCTTGTACCGGGGAGTCGATTCACCCCTCCACTTT. Translated: CASSLYRGVDSPLHF.

V gene TRBV5-1 combines with J gene TRBJ2-3; possible D gene TRBD1, 6 bases. The V end was cut by 5 bases, the J end by 2 bases, with 15 bases between. The CDR3 is 15 amino acids. Germline lookup yields CDR1 SGHRS and CDR2 YFSETQ. The CDR3 DNA is TGCGCCAGCAGTTGGGGGCAGGGGAACACAGATACGCAGTATTTT. Its protein is CASSWGQGNTDTQYF.

This clone was recorded many times. This chain joins TRBV28 and TRBJ2-2; the match to TRBD1 covers 7 bases. Trimming took 10 bases from V and 1 from J; bases not matched to a gene: 9. Germline CDR1 MDHEN, CDR2 SYDVKM. The CDR3 covers 15 residues. The CDR3 DNA reads TGTGCCACCAAAACCGGGACAGTGAACACCGGGGAGCTGTTTTTT. Protein sequence: CATKTGTVNTGELFF.